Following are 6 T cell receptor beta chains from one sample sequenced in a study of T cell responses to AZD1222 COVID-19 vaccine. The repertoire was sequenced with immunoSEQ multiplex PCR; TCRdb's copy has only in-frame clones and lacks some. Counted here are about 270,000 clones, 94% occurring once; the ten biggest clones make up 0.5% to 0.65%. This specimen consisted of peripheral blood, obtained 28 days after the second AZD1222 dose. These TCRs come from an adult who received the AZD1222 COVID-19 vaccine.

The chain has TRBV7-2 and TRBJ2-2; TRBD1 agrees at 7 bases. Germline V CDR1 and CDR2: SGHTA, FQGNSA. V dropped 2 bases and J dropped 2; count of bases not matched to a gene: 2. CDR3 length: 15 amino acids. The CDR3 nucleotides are TGTGCCAGCAGCTTACGACAGGGCAACACCGGGGAGCTGTTTTTT. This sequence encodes CASSLRQGNTGELFF.

The CDR3 here is CASSHDFLQETQYF. The CDR3 bases are TGTGCCAGCAGCCACGACTTTCTTCAAGAGACCCAGTACTTC. The rearrangement joins TRBV7-8 to TRBJ2-5; D gene uncertain. V dropped 5 bases and J dropped 2 bases, with 12 bases sitting between them. The V gene's germline CDR1 is SGHVS and CDR2 FQNEAQ. CDR3 length equals 14 residues.

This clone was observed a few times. In DNA form, the CDR3 reads TGTGCCAGCAGTGAAGGGGCCGGGGGGCAATCAGTTGATGGCTACACCTTC. Its translation is CASSEGAGGQSVDGYTF. The J gene is TRBJ1-2, the V gene TRBV2; tentative D call: TRBD1 (6 bases). This CDR3 has 17 residues. Trimming removed 1 base from V and 6 bases from J, with 21 bases in between. In germline, CDR1 is SNHLY, CDR2 FYNNEI.

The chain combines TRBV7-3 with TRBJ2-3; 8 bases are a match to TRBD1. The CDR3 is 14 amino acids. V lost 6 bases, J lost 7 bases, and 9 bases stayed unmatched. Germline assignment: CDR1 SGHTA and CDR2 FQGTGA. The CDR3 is CASSSDQGANTQYF. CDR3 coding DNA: TGTGCCAGCAGTTCAGATCAGGGGGCTAATACGCAGTATTTT. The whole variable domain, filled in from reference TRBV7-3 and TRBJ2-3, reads GAGVSQTPSNKVTEKGKYVELRCDPISGHTALYWYRQSLGQGPEFLIYFQGTGAADDSGLPNDRFFAVRPEGSVSTLKIQRTERGDSAVYLCASSSDQGANTQYFGPGTRLTVL.

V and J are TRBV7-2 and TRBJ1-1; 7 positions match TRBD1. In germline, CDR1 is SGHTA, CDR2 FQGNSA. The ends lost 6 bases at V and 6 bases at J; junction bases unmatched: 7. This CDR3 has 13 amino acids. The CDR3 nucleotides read TGTGCCAGCAGGCGACAGGGAGGCGCTGAAGCTTTCTTT. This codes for CASRRQGGAEAFF.

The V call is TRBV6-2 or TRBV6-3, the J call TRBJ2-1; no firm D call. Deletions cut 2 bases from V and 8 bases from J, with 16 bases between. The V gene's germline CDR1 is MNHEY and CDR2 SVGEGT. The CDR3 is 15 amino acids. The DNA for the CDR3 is TGTGCCAGCAGTTACGGTAAAGGTTGGTTCGATGAGCAGTTCTTC. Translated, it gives CASSYGKGWFDEQFF.